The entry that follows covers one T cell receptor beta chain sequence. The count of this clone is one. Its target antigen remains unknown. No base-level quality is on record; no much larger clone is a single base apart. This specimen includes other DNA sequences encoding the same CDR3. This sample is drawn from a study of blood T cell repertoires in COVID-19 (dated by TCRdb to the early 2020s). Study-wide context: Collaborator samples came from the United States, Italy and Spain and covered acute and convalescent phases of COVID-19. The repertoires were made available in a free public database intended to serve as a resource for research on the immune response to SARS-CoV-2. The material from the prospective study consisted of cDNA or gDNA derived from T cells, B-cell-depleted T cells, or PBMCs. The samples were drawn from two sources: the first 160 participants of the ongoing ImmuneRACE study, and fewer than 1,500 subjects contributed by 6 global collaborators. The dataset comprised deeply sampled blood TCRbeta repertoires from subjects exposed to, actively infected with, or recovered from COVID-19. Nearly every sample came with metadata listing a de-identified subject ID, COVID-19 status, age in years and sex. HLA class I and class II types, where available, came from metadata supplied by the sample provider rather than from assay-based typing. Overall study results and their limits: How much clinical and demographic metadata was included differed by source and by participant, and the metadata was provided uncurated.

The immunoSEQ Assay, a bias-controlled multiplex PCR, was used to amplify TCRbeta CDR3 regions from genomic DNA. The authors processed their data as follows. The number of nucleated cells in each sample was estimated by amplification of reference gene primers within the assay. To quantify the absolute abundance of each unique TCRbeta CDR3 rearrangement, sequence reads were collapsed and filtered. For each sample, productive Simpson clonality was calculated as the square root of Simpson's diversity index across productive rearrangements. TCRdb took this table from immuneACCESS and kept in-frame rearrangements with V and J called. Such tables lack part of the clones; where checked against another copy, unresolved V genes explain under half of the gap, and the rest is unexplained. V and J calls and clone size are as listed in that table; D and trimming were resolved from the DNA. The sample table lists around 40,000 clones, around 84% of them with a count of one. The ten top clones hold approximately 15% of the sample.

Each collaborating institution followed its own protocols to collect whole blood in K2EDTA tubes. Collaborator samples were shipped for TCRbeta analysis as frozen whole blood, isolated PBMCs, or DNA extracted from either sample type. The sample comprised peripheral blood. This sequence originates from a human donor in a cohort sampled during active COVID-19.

Read as DNA, the sequence is TGTGCCAGCAGTTACGGGCAGGGGGCCTACGAGCAGTACTTC. Translated, this is CASSYGQGAYEQYF. The rearranged chain carries TRBV6-6 and TRBJ2-7; TRBD1 agrees with 7 junctional bases. CDR1 and CDR2 are drawn from the germline V gene (reference sequence): MNHNY, SVGAGI. Measured from the cysteine to the phenylalanine, the CDR3 is 14 residues long. The entry retains the CDR3 DNA only, 42 bases that are in frame from base 1. After removal of 2 bases from V and 2 bases from J, the junction retains 3 bases not matched to a gene.